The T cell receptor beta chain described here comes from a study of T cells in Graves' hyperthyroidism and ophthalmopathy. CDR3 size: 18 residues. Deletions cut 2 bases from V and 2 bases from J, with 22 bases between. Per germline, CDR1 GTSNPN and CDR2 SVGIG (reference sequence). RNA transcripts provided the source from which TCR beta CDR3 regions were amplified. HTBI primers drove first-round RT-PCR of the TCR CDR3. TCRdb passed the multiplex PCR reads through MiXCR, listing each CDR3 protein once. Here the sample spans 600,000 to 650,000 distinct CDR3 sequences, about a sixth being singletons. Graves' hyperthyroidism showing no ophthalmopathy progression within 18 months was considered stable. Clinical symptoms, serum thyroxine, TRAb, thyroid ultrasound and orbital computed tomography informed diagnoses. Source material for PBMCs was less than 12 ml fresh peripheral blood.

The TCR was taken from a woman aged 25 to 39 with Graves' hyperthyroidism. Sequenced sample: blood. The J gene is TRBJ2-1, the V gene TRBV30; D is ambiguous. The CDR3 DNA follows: TGTGCCTGGAGTTCCCGAGATACCTGGGATGGGACCTACAATGAGCAGTTCTTC. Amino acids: CAWSSRDTWDGTYNEQFF. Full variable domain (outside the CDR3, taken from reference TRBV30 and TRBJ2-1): SQTIHQWPATLVQPVGSPLSLECTVEGTSNPNLYWYRQAAGRGLQLLFYSVGIGQISSEVPQNLSASRPQDRQFILSSKKLLLSDSGFYLCAWSSRDTWDGTYNEQFFGPGTRLTVL.